This T cell receptor (beta chain) was identified during a study of tumor-infiltrating lymphocytes in oesophageal squamous cell carcinoma. This clonotype was seen just once. Lacking the conserved final phenylalanine or tryptophan, this CDR3 likely reflects a read error. No DNA is shown, since the ends of the CDR3 on it are uncertain; the CDR3 is the one TCRdb lists. TCRdb redid the calling of the PCR reads with MiXCR, one entry per CDR3 protein. Seen here are approximately 20,000 distinct CDR3 sequences, over 40% observed once, and the top ten hold roughly 13%. CDR1 and CDR2 from the germline V gene are MDHEN and SYDVKM. The CDR3 length equals 18 residues, ends included.

This chain connects TRBV28 to TRBJ2-6; the DNA was not compared with TRBD1, the D call given in the table. The specimen sequenced was normal esophageal tissue next to the tumor. This sequence was found in a male donor with esophageal squamous cell carcinoma. The CDR3 sequence is CASSSPGQGAEQPQHFGD.